This T cell receptor beta chain stems from a study of blood T cell repertoires in COVID-19. Whole-study context: There were acute and convalescent COVID-19 samples, and they came from the United States, Italy and Spain. T cells, B-cell-depleted T cells, or PBMCs supplied cDNA or gDNA.

As processed by the authors: Estimates of nucleated cell counts were drawn from the amplification of reference gene primers. Only in-frame clones appear in the TCRdb table, and some are missing; sequencing was by immunoSEQ multiplex PCR. V, J and clone size reflect that table, while D and trimming were determined from the DNA. The table has 90,000 to 150,000 clones, roughly 84% seen once. Germline V gene lookup returns CDR1 LNHDA and CDR2 SQIVND (reference sequence). Trimming took 6 bases from V and 5 from J, leaving 14 bases between them. This CDR3 has 14 residues. Sequencing input: peripheral blood. This chain links TRBV19 with TRBJ2-1, with D possibly being TRBD1 (5 bases). This clonotype originated in a man between 60 and 75 years old with acute or convalescent COVID-19. This CDR3 is CASRPFRQNNEQFF. The CDR3 DNA is TGTGCCAGTAGGCCTTTTAGACAGAACAATGAGCAGTTCTTC.